Listed below are T cell receptor beta chains from one sample, sequenced in a study of regulatory T cells in long-lasting Graves disease. TCRdb re-called the multiplex PCR reads through MiXCR, storing one row per CDR3 protein. Here the sample spans over 500,000 distinct CDR3 sequences, about 16% being singletons. The data also belong to a second study, concerning T cells in Graves' hyperthyroidism and ophthalmopathy.

The specimen comprised peripheral blood mononuclear cells (PBMCs), sampled at new diagnosis, from a patient treated with antithyroid drugs. These receptor sequences come from a woman in her twenties or thirties with Graves disease. CDR3s include the opening cysteine and the closing phenylalanine or tryptophan. Fields, in order: J gene, clone size, V gene, D gene, CDR3 protein, CDR3 DNA. D genes are given only for firm matches. Only part of the rows carry a size: once, few, many, or a class if the clone is expanded.

TRBJ1-6,many,TRBV19,-,CASRTGDYYLHF,TGTGCCAGTAGGACAGGCGACTATTACCTCCACTTT
TRBJ2-7,-,TRBV10-3,TRBD1,CAISADRGRYEQYF,TGTGCCATCAGTGCGGACAGGGGCCGCTACGAGCAGTACTTC
TRBJ2-3,many,TRBV5-1,-,CASSLEQGLYTDTQYF,TGCGCCAGCAGCTTGGAGCAGGGGCTCTACACAGATACGCAGTATTTT
TRBJ2-1,-,TRBV6-1,-,CASSEALGYEGNNEQFF,TGTGCCAGCAGTGAAGCGCTCGGGTATGAGGGGAACAATGAGCAGTTCTTC
TRBJ2-3,-,TRBV5-1,-,CASRLGGKGTDTQYF,TGCGCCAGCAGGCTGGGCGGGAAGGGCACAGATACGCAGTATTTT
TRBJ2-1,few,TRBV4-1,-,CASSQDQKHKFF,TGCGCCAGCAGCCAAGACCAGAAACACAAGTTCTTC
TRBJ2-5,few,TRBV6-1,-,CASSEAVIGVRETQYF,TGTGCCAGCAGTGAAGCGGTCATCGGGGTTCGGGAGACCCAGTACTTC
TRBJ2-3,-,TRBV6-5,-,CASSYGQQLSTQYF,TGTGCCAGCAGTTACGGTCAACAACTTAGTACGCAGTATTTT
TRBJ2-5,-,TRBV28,TRBD1,CASRGQVTQETQYF,TGTGCCAGCAGGGGACAGGTAACACAAGAGACCCAGTACTTC
TRBJ2-1,few,TRBV20-1,TRBD2,CSALSGSSYNEQFF,TGCAGTGCCCTGAGCGGGAGCTCCTACAATGAGCAGTTCTTC
TRBJ1-1,many,TRBV19,-,CASIPWGVTGGDTKAFF,TGTGCCAGTATCCCGTGGGGTGTCACAGGAGGGGATACGAAAGCTTTCTTT
TRBJ2-3,-,TRBV6-1,-,CASRDPGIIDTQYF,TGTGCCAGCCGAGATCCGGGGATCATAGATACGCAGTATTTT
TRBJ1-1,-,TRBV30,-,CAWSVRWVRGGLMNTEAFF,TGTGCCTGGAGTGTACGATGGGTTAGAGGGGGACTAATGAACACTGAAGCTTTCTTT
TRBJ1-1,many,TRBV11-3,-,CASSFGGREEAFF,TGTGCCAGCAGCTTCGGGGGACGGGAAGAAGCTTTCTTT
TRBJ2-7,many,TRBV6-1,-,CASRPTKTGRAYF,TGTGCCAGCAGACCCACCAAGACAGGCCGCGCGTACTTC
TRBJ2-7,few,TRBV13,TRBD2,CASSLRKTGGSTWQYF,TGTGCCAGCAGCTTGAGGAAGACGGGAGGCTCAACTTGGCAGTACTTC
TRBJ2-2,many,TRBV12-3/TRBV12-4,-,CASSSPGTAGELFF,TGTGCCAGCAGTTCCCCTGGGACCGCCGGGGAGCTGTTTTTT
TRBJ1-6,many,TRBV25-1,TRBD1,CASIGQGANSPLHF,TGTGCCAGCATTGGACAGGGGGCTAATTCACCCCTCCACTTT
TRBJ2-7,many,TRBV11-2,TRBD1,CASSLRQGAGYEQYF,TGTGCCAGCAGCTTGCGGCAGGGGGCGGGTTACGAGCAGTACTTC
TRBJ2-1,-,TRBV2,TRBD1,CASGPQGVSFNEQFF,TGTGCCAGCGGACCACAGGGGGTGTCTTTCAATGAGCAGTTCTTC
TRBJ2-3,many,TRBV6-1,TRBD2,CASGTSDVDTQYF,TGTGCCAGTGGGACTAGCGATGTCGATACGCAGTATTTT
TRBJ1-4,-,TRBV18,TRBD1,CASSPLPGQGFREKLFF,TGTGCCAGCTCACCGCTGCCGGGACAGGGTTTCCGGGAAAAACTGTTTTTT
TRBJ2-2,many,TRBV28,-,CASSSLRAGSGELFF,TGTGCCAGCAGTTCCCTCCGGGCGGGGTCCGGGGAGCTGTTTTTT
TRBJ2-3,-,TRBV20-1,-,CSAKVLKDTQYF,TGCAGTGCTAAAGTGCTAAAAGATACGCAGTATTTT
TRBJ1-2,many,TRBV3-1,TRBD1,CASSQVGTVSYGYTF,TGTGCCAGCAGCCAGGTCGGGACAGTCTCCTATGGCTACACCTTC
TRBJ2-7,many,TRBV20-1,-,CSAFRDPGSYEQYF,TGCAGTGCTTTCCGGGACCCGGGCTCCTACGAGCAGTACTTC
TRBJ1-1,many,TRBV7-9,-,CASSRAGVAAFF,TGTGCCAGCAGCCGAGCAGGGGTGGCAGCTTTCTTT
TRBJ2-7,once,TRBV7-9,-,CATKDPPYEQYF,TGTGCCACCAAGGATCCCCCCTACGAGCAGTACTTC
TRBJ2-7,few,TRBV5-1,-,CASRDGVRRSSYEQYF,TGCGCCAGCAGGGATGGGGTCCGCAGGAGCTCCTACGAGCAGTACTTC
TRBJ2-3,many,TRBV11-2,-,CASSPIRGKAQYF,TGTGCCAGCAGCCCCATTAGGGGGAAGGCGCAGTATTTT
TRBJ2-5,few,TRBV24-1,-,CATSDRDKNQETQYF,TGTGCCACCAGTGACCGAGATAAAAACCAAGAGACCCAGTACTTC
TRBJ2-7,many,TRBV24-1,-,CATDSRDGDYEQYF,TGTGCCACCGATTCCCGGGACGGTGATTACGAGCAGTACTTC
TRBJ2-5,once,TRBV30,-,CAWSAVLTSYNEQYF,TGTGCCTGGAGTGCCGTTCTCACCTCCTACAATGAGCAGTACTTC
TRBJ2-2,many,TRBV19,TRBD2,CASSIAGGPNTGELFF,TGTGCCAGTAGTATAGCGGGAGGGCCGAACACCGGGGAGCTGTTTTTT
TRBJ1-1,few,TRBV30,-,CAWSGGAGPTEAFF,TGTGCCTGGAGTGGTGGAGCAGGCCCCACTGAAGCTTTCTTT
TRBJ2-3,few,TRBV10-2,-,CASSDQGGSTDTQYF,TGCGCCAGCAGTGATCAGGGCGGGAGCACAGATACGCAGTATTTT
TRBJ2-2,few,TRBV28,TRBD1,CASKVNVGQGAGRNTGELFF,TGTGCCAGCAAGGTGAACGTGGGACAGGGCGCAGGGCGGAACACCGGGGAGCTGTTTTTT
TRBJ2-7,-,TRBV18,TRBD1,CASSPPDRGPYEQYF,TGTGCCAGCTCACCCCCGGACAGGGGACCCTACGAGCAGTACTTC
TRBJ2-7,many,TRBV20-1,TRBD2,CSATLLAGTYEQYF,TGCAGTGCTACCTTGCTAGCGGGAACCTACGAGCAGTACTTC
TRBJ2-7,many,TRBV20-1,-,CSAVSVGYEQYF,TGCAGTGCTGTCTCTGTGGGGTACGAGCAGTACTTC
TRBJ2-2,-,TRBV28,TRBD1,CASSSGQGAFRNTGELFF,TGTGCCAGCAGTTCCGGACAGGGGGCCTTTCGGAACACCGGGGAGCTGTTTTTT
TRBJ2-1,-,TRBV20-1,-,CSARVANRNYSYNEQFF,TGCAGTGCTAGAGTGGCGAATCGTAACTACTCCTACAATGAGCAGTTCTTC
TRBJ1-2,-,TRBV10-2,TRBD1,CASSDRTGHGYTF,TGCGCCAGCAGTGACAGGACAGGGCATGGCTACACCTTC
TRBJ1-5,-,TRBV20-1,TRBD1,CSARGDRANGSNQPQHF,TGCAGTGCTAGGGGGGACAGGGCAAATGGAAGCAATCAGCCCCAGCATTTT
TRBJ2-6,-,TRBV6-2/TRBV6-3,-,CASKGWNSGANVLTF,TGTGCCAGCAAGGGGTGGAACTCTGGGGCCAACGTCCTGACTTTC
TRBJ2-1,-,TRBV5-1,TRBD2,CASSLAGPSGIPYNEQFF,TGCGCCAGCAGCTTGGCGGGGCCTAGCGGTATACCTTACAATGAGCAGTTCTTC
TRBJ2-7,few,TRBV6-2/TRBV6-3,-,CASSYSRKLGGNYEQYF,TGTGCCAGCAGTTACTCCCGTAAACTAGGGGGGAACTACGAGCAGTACTTC
TRBJ2-3,many,TRBV7-3,-,CASSYQGGDTQYF,TGTGCCAGCAGCTATCAGGGGGGGGATACGCAGTATTTT
TRBJ2-2,many,TRBV28,-,CASSLGGITGELFF,TGTGCCAGCAGTTTAGGCGGGATCACCGGGGAGCTGTTTTTT
TRBJ1-1,few,TRBV4-2,TRBD1,CASSQDLGQALPEAFF,TGTGCCAGCAGCCAAGATCTCGGACAGGCCCTTCCTGAAGCTTTCTTT